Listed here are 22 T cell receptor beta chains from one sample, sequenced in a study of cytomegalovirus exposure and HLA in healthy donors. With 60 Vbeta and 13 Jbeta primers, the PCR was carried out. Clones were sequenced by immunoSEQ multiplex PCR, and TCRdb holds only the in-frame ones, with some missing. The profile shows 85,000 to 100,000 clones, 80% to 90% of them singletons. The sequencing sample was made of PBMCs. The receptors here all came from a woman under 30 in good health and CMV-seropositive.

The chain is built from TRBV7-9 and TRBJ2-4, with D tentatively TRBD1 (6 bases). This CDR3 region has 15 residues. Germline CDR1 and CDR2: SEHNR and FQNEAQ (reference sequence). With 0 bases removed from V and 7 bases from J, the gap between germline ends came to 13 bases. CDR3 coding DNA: TGTGCCAGCAGCTTAGCTTCAGGGGAGTCGAACATTCAGTACTTC. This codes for CASSLASGESNIQYF. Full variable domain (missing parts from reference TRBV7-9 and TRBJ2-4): DTGVSQNPRHKITKRGQNVTFRCDPISEHNRLYWYRQTLGQGPEFLTYFQNEAQLEKSRLLSDRFSAERPKGSFSTLEIQRTEQGDSAMYLCASSLASGESNIQYFGAGTRLSVL.

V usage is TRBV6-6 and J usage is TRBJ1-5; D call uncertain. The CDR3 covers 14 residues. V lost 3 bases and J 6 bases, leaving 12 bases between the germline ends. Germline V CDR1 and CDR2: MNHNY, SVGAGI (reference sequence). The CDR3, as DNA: TGTGCCAGCAGTTATATGAGGGTTAGTCAGCCCCAGCATTTT. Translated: CASSYMRVSQPQHF.

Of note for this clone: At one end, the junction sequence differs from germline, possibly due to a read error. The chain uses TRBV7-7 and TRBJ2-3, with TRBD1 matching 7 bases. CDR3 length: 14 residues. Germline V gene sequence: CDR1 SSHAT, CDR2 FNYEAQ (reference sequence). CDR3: CASSLGQGTDTQYF. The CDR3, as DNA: TGTGCTAGCAGCTTAGGACAGGGCACAGATACGCAGTATTTT.

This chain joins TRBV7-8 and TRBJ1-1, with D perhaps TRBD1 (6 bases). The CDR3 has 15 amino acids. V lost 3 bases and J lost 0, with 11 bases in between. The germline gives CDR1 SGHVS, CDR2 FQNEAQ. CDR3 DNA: TGTGCCAGCAGCTTGAACGGACAGCTGAACACTGAAGCTTTCTTT. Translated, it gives CASSLNGQLNTEAFF.

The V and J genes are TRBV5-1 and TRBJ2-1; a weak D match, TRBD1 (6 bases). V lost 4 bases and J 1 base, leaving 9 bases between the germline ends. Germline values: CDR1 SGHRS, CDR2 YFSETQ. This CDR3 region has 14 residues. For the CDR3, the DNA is TGCGCCAGCAGCGGCCAGGGGTCCTACAATGAGCAGTTCTTC. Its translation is CASSGQGSYNEQFF.

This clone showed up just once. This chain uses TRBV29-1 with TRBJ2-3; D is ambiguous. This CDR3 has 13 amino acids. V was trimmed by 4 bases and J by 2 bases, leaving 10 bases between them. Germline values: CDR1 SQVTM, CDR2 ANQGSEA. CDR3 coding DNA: TGCAGCGTTGTTGGGCAGTACACAGATACGCAGTATTTT. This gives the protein CSVVGQYTDTQYF.

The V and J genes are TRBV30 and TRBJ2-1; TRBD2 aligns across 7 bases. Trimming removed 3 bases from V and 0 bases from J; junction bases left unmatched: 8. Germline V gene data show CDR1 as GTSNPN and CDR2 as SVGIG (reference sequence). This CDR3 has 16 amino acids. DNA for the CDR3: TGTGCCTGGAGGAGGTCGGGCGGGAGCTCCTACAATGAGCAGTTCTTC. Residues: CAWRRSGGSSYNEQFF.

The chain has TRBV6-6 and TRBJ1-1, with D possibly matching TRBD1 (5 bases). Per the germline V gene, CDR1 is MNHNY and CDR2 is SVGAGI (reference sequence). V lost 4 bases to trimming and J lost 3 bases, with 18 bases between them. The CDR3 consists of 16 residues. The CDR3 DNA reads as TGTGCCAGCAGTTCGCAGGGCGTGATAGTGGACACTGAAGCTTTCTTT. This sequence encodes CASSSQGVIVDTEAFF.

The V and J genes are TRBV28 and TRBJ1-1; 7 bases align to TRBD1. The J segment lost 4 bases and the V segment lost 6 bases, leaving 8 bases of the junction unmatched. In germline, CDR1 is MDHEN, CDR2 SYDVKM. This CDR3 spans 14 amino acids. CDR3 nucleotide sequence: TGTGCCAGCAGCCTAACAGGGGCTGGCACTGAAGCTTTCTTT. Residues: CASSLTGAGTEAFF.

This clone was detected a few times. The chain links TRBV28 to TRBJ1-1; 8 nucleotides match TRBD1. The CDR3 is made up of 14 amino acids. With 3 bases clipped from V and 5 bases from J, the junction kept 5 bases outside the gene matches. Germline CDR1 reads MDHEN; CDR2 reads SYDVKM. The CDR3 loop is CASSLTRGRTEAFF. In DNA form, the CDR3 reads TGTGCCAGCAGTTTGACCAGGGGGCGAACTGAAGCTTTCTTT.

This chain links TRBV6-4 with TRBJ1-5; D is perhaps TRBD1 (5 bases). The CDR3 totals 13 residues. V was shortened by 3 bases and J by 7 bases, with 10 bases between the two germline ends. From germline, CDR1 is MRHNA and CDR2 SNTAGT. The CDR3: CASSEGVQQPQHF. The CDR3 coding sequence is TGTGCCAGCAGTGAAGGGGTTCAACAGCCCCAGCATTTT.

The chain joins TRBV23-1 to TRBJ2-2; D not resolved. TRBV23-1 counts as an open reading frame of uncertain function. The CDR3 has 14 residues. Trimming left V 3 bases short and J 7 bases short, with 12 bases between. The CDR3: CASSQVPYYGELFF. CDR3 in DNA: TGCGCCAGCAGTCAGGTTCCTTACTACGGGGAGCTGTTTTTT.

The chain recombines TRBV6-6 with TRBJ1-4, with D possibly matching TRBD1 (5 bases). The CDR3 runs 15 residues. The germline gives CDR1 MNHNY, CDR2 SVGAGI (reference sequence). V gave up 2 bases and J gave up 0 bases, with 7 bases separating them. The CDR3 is CASSYGGATNEKLFF. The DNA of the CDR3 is TGTGCCAGCAGTTACGGGGGGGCAACTAATGAAAAACTGTTTTTT.

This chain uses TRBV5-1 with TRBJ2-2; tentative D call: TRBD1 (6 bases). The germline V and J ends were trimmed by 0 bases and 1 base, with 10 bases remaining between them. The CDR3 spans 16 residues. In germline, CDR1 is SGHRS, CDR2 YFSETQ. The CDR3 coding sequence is TGCGCCAGCAGCTTGGGTCAGGGGTGGAACACCGGGGAGCTGTTTTTT. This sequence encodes CASSLGQGWNTGELFF.

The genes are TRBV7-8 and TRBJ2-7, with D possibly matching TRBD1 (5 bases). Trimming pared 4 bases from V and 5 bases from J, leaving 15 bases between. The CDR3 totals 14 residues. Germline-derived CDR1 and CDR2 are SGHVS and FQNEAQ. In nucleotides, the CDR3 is TGTGCCAGCAGCTACGAGGCAGGGAAAGACGAGCAGTACTTC. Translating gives CASSYEAGKDEQYF.

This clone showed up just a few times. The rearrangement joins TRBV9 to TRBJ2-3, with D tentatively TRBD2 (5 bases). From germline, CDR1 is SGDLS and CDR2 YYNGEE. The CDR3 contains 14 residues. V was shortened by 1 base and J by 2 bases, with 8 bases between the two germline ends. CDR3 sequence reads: CASSVSGNTDTQYF. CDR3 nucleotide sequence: TGTGCCAGCAGCGTATCGGGGAACACAGATACGCAGTATTTT.

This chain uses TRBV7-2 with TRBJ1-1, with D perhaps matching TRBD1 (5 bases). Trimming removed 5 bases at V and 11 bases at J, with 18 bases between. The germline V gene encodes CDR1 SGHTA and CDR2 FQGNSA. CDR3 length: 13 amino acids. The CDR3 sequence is CASSPRRGFGAFF. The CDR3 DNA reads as TGTGCCAGCAGCCCGAGGCGGGGGTTTGGGGCTTTCTTT.

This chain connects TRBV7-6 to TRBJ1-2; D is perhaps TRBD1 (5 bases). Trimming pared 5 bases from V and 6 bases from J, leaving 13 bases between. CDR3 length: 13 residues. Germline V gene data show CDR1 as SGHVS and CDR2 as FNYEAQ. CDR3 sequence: CASSLGVADGYTF. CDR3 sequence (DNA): TGTGCCAGCAGCCTAGGGGTAGCGGATGGCTACACCTTC.

CDR3 bases: TGTGCCAGCACGCGAGCGGGAGCAGAGACCCAGTACTTC. Its translation is CASTRAGAETQYF. The rearrangement links TRBV6-6 to TRBJ2-5; TRBD2 aligns across 8 bases. CDR1 and CDR2 from the germline V gene are MNHNY and SVGAGI (reference sequence). The V and J ends lost 7 bases and 4 bases, in that order; junction bases with no gene match: 5. The CDR3 contains 13 residues.

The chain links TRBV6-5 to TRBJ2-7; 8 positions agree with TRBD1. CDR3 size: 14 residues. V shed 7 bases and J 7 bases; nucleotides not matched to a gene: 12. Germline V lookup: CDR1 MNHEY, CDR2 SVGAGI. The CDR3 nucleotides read TGTGCCAGCACCCCAGGGCCCAGGGGGCGTGAGCAGTACTTC. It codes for CASTPGPRGREQYF.

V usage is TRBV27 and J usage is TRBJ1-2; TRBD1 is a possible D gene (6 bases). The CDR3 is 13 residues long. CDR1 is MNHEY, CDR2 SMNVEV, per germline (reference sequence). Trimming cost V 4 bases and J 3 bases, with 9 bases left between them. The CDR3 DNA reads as TGTGCCAGCAGTTCACAGGGACACTATGGCTACACCTTC. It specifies CASSSQGHYGYTF.

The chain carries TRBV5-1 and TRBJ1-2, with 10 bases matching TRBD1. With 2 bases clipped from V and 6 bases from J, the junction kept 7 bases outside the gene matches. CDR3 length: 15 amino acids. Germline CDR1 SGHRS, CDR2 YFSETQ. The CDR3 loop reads CASSFSTGGGDGYTF. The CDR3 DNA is TGCGCCAGCAGCTTTTCGACAGGGGGCGGGGATGGCTACACCTTC.